Listed below are T cell receptor beta chains from one sample, sequenced in a study of T cell responses to AZD1222 COVID-19 vaccine. Some clones are missing from TCRdb's copy, which holds only in-frame ones; the method was immunoSEQ multiplex PCR. The data show more than 100,000 clones, around 92% seen once. Sequences were derived from peripheral blood, sampled on day 0 of AZD1222 vaccination. The receptors here all came from an adult in good health. Both conserved end residues are part of each CDR3. For some rows the clone size is stated as once, few or many, or as a class when expanded; others skip it.

NA,TRBJ1-5,TRBV18,CASSHRGLQPQHF
few,TRBJ1-2,TRBV6-6,CASSLRQGRSSNYGYTF
NA,TRBJ1-2,TRBV28,CASSPPLYGYTF
NA,TRBJ1-5,TRBV7-5,CVRSPRQKTLGGNQPQHF
few,TRBJ2-1,TRBV18,CASSLTSGINEQFF
NA,TRBJ1-5,TRBV28,CASSLSSAGGDQPQHF
NA,TRBJ2-1,TRBV5-1,CASSTESSYNEQFF
NA,TRBJ2-6,TRBV27,CASSIRLAEVSGANVLTF
few,TRBJ2-1,TRBV10-3,CAISESTTRGEQFF
NA,TRBJ1-1,TRBV13,CASSRRQNTEAFF
NA,TRBJ2-2,TRBV25-1,CASSLLASGELFF
NA,TRBJ2-1,TRBV28,CASSLGEQFF
NA,TRBJ2-7,TRBV28,CASSPYSGASYEQYF
NA,TRBJ2-7,TRBV11-2,CASSFGQGPIEQYF
NA,TRBJ2-7,TRBV27,CASSLYGFGEQYF
NA,TRBJ2-1,TRBV28,CASSLPQNNEQFF
once,TRBJ2-7,TRBV9,CASSGQSYEQYF
NA,TRBJ2-7,TRBV5-1,CASSLAGTSTYEQYF
NA,TRBJ1-5,TRBV9,CASSFGQFNQPQHF
NA,TRBJ2-7,TRBV6-5,CASNSGTGNYEQYF
NA,TRBJ2-1,TRBV2,CASSERVYNEQFF
once,TRBJ2-6,TRBV10-2,CASSESHSGANVLTF
once,TRBJ2-2,TRBV12-5,CASGLGQIGTGELFF
NA,TRBJ2-5,TRBV25-1,CASSEWWEGRGQETQYF
NA,TRBJ2-4,TRBV28,CASSSAGVPAKNIQYF
NA,TRBJ2-3,TRBV11-2,CASSLGPAAPDTQYF
once,TRBJ2-6,TRBV7-6,CASSTYRGGANVLTF
NA,TRBJ1-1,TRBV28,CASSLRGRPEAFF
NA,TRBJ1-6,TRBV5-4,CASSVPGNSPLHF
NA,TRBJ1-5,TRBV5-8,CASSLAGGHQPQHF
NA,TRBJ2-7,TRBV6-5,CASAGGQLHPYEQYF
NA,TRBJ1-4,TRBV6-5,CASNRQINEKLFF
NA,TRBJ1-4,TRBV2,CASSEALLGAEGKLFF
NA,TRBJ2-3,TRBV20-1,CSASWGGRSTDTQYF
NA,TRBJ2-1,TRBV7-8,CASSRRDGSYNEQFF
NA,TRBJ2-1,TRBV7-9,CASSSEAGTYNEQFF
NA,TRBJ2-2,TRBV29-1,CSVEDWTSGGNTGELFF
NA,TRBJ1-6,TRBV27,CASSSYSNSPLHF
few,TRBJ1-2,TRBV29-1,CSVETGANYGYTF
NA,TRBJ1-3,TRBV5-4,CASSPTRGSSGNTIYF
NA,TRBJ2-1,TRBV7-8,CASSLHGHNEQFF
NA,TRBJ1-1,TRBV29-1,CSVVLRGRENTEAFF
once,TRBJ2-2,TRBV3-1/TRBV3-2,CASSLGQGWDTGELFF
NA,TRBJ2-3,TRBV30,CAWQTSGGTDTQYF
NA,TRBJ2-7,TRBV5-1,CASSLASGSHEQYF
NA,TRBJ1-6,TRBV5-8,CASSLLASTGGDSPLHF
NA,TRBJ2-7,TRBV10-3,CAINDRGSEQYF
NA,TRBJ2-1,TRBV15,CATSRDRRTGRNEQFF